This T cell receptor (beta chain) was sequenced for a study of neurological immune-mediated disorders. Overall study results and limits: None of the CDR3 amino acid sequences of expanded clones recurred across subjects, suggesting private repertoires in all groups.

This clonotype was found a few times. As yet, its antigen is unknown. The cDNA was synthesized by 5'RACE incorporating 10-nucleotide random UMIs. TCRdb redid the calling of the 5' RACE reads with MiXCR, one entry per CDR3 protein. There are more than 20,000 distinct CDR3 sequences in the sample; less than 2.5% occur only once, and roughly 2.5% lies in the top ten. CDR1 LGHDT and CDR2 YNNKEL come from the germline V gene (reference sequence). The CDR3 consists of 15 residues. Trimming at V came to 3 bases and at J to 4 bases, leaving 8 bases not matched to a gene. Where libraries were unsorted, they were derived from 2 million PBMCs stored at -80 degrees C.

This sequence originates from a woman aged 50 to 65 with multiple sclerosis. The rearrangement uses TRBV3-1 and TRBJ1-1; 7 nucleotides match TRBD1. Sequencing input: PBMCs. The CDR3 nucleotides are TGTGCCAGCAGCCATGAGACAGGGTGGGTCACTGAAGCTTTCTTT. This gives the protein CASSHETGWVTEAFF. Filled out from reference TRBV3-1 and TRBJ1-1, the complete variable domain reads DTAVSQTPKYLVTQMGNDKSIKCEQNLGHDTMYWYKQDSKKFLKIMFSYNNKELIINETVPNRFSPKSPDKAHLNLHINSLELGDSAVYFCASSHETGWVTEAFFGQGTRLTVV.